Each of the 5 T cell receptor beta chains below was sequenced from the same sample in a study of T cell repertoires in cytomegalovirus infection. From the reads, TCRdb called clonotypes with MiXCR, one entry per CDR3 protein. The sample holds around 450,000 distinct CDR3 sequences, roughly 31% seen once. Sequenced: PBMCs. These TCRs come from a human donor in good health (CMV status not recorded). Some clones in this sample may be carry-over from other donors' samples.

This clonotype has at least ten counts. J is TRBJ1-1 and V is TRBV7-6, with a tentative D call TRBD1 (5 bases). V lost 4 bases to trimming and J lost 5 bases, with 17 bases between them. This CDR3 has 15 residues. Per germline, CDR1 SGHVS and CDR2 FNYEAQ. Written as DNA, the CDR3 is TGTGCCAGCAGCTCAAAAGGGCGGGGGTGGACTGAAGCTTTCTTT. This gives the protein CASSSKGRGWTEAFF.

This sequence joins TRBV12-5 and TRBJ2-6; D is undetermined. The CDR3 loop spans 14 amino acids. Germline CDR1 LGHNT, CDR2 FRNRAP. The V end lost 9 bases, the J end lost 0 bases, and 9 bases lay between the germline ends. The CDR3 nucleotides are TGTGCTAGGCAACTTAGCTCTGGGGCCAACGTCCTGACTTTC. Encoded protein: CARQLSSGANVLTF.

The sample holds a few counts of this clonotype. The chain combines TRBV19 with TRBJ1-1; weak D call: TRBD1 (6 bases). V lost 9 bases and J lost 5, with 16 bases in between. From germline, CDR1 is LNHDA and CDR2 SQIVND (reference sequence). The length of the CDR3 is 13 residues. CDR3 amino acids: CASRWGPRTEAFF. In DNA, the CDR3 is TGTGCCAGCCGGTGGGGGCCAAGGACTGAAGCTTTCTTT.

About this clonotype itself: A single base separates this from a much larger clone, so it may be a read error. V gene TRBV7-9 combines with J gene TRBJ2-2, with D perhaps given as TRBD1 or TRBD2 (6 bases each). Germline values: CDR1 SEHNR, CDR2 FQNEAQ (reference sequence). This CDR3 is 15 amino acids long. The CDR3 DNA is TGTGCCAGCATCTTACCGGGGGCCTACACCGGGGAGCTGTTTTTT. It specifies CASILPGAYTGELFF.

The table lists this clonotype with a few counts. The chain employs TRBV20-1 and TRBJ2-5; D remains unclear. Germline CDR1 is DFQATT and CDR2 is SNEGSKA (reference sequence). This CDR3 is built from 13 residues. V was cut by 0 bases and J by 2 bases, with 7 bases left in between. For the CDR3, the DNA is TGCAGTGCTAGAGATCCTATACAAGAGACCCAGTACTTC. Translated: CSARDPIQETQYF.